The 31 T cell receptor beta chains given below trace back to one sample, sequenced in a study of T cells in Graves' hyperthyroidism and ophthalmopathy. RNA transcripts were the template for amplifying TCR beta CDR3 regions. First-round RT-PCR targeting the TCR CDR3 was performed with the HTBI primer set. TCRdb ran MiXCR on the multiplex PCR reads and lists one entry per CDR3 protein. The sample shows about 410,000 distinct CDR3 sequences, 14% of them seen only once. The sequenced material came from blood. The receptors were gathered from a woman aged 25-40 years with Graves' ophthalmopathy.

CDR3 sequence reads: CASSMLAGADTQYF. In nucleotides, the CDR3 is TGTGCCAGTAGTATGCTAGCGGGGGCAGATACGCAGTATTTT. The genes are TRBV30 and TRBJ2-3, with TRBD2 identical over 10 bases. CDR1 and CDR2 (germline): GTSNPN, SVGIG (reference sequence). There are 14 residues in the CDR3. Germline trimming cut 8 bases from V and 4 bases from J; bases unmatched to any gene: 9.

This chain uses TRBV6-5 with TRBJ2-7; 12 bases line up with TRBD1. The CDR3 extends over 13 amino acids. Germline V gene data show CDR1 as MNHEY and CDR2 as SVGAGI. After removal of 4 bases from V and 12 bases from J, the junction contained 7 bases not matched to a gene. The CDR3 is CASSLGQGAQPYF. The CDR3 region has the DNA TGTGCCAGCAGTTTGGGACAGGGGGCCCAGCCGTACTTC.

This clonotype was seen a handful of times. As DNA, the CDR3 is TGCAGTGCTTTACAGGGGGCACGGAACACCGGGGAGCTGTTTTTT. This encodes CSALQGARNTGELFF. The chain uses TRBV20-1 and TRBJ2-2, with 9 nucleotides matching TRBD1. The CDR3 covers 15 residues. The V and J ends lost 5 bases and 1 base, in that order; junction bases with no gene match: 5. Germline assignment: CDR1 DFQATT and CDR2 SNEGSKA (reference sequence).

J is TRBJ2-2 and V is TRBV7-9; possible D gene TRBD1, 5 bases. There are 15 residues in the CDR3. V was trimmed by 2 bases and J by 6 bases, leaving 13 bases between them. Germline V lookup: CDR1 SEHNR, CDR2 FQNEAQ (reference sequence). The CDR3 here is CASSLLGAWAGELFF. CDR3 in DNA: TGTGCCAGCAGCTTACTAGGGGCCTGGGCCGGGGAGCTGTTTTTT.

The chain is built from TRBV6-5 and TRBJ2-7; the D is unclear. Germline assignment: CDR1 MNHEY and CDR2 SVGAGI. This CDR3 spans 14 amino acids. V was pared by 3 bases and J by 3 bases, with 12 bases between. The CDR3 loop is CASSYRVPGYEQYF. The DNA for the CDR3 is TGTGCCAGCAGTTATAGGGTCCCGGGCTACGAGCAGTACTTC.

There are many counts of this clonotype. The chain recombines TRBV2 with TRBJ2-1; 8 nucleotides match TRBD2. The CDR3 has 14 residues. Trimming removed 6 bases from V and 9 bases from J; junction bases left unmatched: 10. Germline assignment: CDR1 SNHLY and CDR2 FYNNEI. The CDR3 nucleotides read TGTGCCAGCAGAACCCGGGGGGGCCGCGGTGAGCAGTTCTTC. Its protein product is CASRTRGGRGEQFF.

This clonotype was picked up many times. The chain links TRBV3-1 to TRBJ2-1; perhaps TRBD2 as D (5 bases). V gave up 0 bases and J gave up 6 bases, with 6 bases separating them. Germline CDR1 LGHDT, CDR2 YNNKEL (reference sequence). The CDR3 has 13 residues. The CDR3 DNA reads TGTGCCAGCAGCCAAGAGGCGGGCAATGAGCAGTTCTTC. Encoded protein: CASSQEAGNEQFF.

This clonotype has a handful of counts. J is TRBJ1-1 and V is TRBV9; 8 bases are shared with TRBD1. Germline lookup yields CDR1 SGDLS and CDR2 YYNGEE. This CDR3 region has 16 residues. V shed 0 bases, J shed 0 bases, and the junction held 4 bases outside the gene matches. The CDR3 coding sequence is TGTGCCAGCAGCGTAGACGGGACAGGTTTGAACACTGAAGCTTTCTTT. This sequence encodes CASSVDGTGLNTEAFF.

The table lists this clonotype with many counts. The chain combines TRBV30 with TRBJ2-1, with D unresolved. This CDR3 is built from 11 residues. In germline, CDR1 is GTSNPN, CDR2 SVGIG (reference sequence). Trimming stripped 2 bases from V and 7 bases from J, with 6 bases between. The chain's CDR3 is CAWSIPNEQFF. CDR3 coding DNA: TGTGCCTGGAGTATACCAAATGAGCAGTTCTTC.

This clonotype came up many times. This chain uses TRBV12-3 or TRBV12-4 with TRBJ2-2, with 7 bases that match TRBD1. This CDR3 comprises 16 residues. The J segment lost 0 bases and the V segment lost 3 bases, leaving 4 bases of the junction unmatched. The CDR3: CASSLVTGPNTGELFF. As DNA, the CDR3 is TGTGCCAGCAGTTTGGTGACAGGGCCGAACACCGGGGAGCTGTTTTTT.

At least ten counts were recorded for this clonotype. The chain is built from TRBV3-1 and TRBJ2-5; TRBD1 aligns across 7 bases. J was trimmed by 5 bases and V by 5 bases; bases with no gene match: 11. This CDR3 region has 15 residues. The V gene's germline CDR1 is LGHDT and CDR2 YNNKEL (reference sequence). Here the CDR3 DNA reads TGTGCCAGCAGCGATATCAAGGGGGCCTCTGAGACCCAGTACTTC. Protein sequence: CASSDIKGASETQYF.

CDR3: CASRPLESSYNSPLHF. The CDR3 DNA follows: TGTGCCAGCAGGCCACTTGAGAGCTCCTATAATTCACCCCTCCACTTT. The chain is built from TRBV6-1 and TRBJ1-6, with no clear D. The ends were cut back, 6 bases at V and 0 bases at J, with 12 bases in the middle. The CDR3 contains 16 residues. The germline V gene encodes CDR1 MNHNS and CDR2 SASEGT.

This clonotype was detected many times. CDR3 bases: TGTGCCACCAGCAGAGCTGGTATAAGGGCCTCCACAGATACGCAGTATTTT. Its protein product is CATSRAGIRASTDTQYF. V gene TRBV15 combines with J gene TRBJ2-3; D gene uncertain. The CDR3 has 17 amino acids. The ends were cut back, 1 base at V and 2 bases at J, with 16 bases in the middle. Germline values: CDR1 LNHNV, CDR2 YYDKDF (reference sequence).

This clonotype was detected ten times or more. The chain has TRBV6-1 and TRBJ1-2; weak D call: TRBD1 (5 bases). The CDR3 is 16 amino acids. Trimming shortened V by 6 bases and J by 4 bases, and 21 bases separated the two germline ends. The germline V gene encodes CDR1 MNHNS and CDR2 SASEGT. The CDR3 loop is CASRADRYDSSYGYTF. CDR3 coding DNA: TGTGCCAGCAGAGCCGATCGCTACGACAGCTCCTATGGCTACACCTTC.

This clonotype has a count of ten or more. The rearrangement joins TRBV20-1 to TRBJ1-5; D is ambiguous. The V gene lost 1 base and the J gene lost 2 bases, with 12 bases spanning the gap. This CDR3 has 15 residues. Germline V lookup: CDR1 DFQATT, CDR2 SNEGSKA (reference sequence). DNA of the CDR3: TGCAGTGCTAGAGTGACGGGGATGGGCAATCAGCCCCAGCATTTT. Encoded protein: CSARVTGMGNQPQHF.

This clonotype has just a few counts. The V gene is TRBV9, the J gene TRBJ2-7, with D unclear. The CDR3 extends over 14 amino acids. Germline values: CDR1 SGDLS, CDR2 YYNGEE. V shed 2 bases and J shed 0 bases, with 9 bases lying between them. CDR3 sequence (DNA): TGTGCCAGCAGCGTGGCAGGCTTCTCCTACGAGCAGTACTTC. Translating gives CASSVAGFSYEQYF.

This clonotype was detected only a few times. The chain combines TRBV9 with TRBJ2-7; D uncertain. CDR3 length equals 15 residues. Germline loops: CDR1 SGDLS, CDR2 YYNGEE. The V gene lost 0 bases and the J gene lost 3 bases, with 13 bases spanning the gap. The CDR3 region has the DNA TGTGCCAGCAGCGTAGCGGAGAAACCAGACTACGAGCAGTACTTC. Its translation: CASSVAEKPDYEQYF. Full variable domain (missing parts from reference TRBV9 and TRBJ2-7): DSGVTQTPKHLITATGQRVTLRCSPRSGDLSVYWYQQSLDQGLQFLIQYYNGEERAKGNILERFSAQQFPDLHSELNLSSLELGDSALYFCASSVAEKPDYEQYFGPGTRLTVT.

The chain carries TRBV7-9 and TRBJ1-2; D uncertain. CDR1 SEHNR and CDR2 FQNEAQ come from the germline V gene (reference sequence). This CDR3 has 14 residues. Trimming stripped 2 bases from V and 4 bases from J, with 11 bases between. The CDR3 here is CASSLISRGYGYTF. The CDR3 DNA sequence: TGTGCCAGCAGCTTAATCTCACGCGGCTATGGCTACACCTTC.

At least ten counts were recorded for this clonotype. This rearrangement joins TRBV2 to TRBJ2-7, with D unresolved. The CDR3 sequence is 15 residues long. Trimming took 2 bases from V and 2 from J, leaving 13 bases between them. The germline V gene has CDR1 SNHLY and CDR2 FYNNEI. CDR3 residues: CASSESIRIPYEQYF. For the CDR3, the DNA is TGTGCCAGCAGTGAAAGTATCAGGATACCCTACGAGCAGTACTTC.

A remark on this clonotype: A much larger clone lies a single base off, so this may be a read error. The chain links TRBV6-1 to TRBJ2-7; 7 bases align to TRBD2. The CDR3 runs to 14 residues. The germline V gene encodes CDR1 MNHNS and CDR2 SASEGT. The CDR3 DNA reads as TGTGCCCGCAGTGGCGGCGGGGGACCTTACGAGCAGTACTTC. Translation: CARSGGGGPYEQYF.

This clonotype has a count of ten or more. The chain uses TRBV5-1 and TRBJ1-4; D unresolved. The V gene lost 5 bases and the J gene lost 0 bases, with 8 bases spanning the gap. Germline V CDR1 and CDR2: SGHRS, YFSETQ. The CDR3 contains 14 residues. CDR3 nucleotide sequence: TGCGCCAGCAGTCCAGCAACAACTAATGAAAAACTGTTTTTT. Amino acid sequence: CASSPATTNEKLFF.

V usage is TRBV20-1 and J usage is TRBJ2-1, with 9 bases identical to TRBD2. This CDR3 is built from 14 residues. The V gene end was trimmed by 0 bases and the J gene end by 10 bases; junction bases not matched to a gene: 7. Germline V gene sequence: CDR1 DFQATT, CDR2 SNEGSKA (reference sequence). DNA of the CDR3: TGCAGTGCTAGAGAGACTAGCGGACCCCTCGAGCAGTTCTTC. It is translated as CSARETSGPLEQFF.

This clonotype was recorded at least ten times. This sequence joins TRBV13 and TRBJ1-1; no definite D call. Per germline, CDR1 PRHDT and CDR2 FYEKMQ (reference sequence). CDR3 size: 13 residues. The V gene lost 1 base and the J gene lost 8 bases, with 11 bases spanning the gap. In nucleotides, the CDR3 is TGTGCCAGCAGCTTAGAGAGGAAGGTGGAAGCTTTCTTT. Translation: CASSLERKVEAFF.

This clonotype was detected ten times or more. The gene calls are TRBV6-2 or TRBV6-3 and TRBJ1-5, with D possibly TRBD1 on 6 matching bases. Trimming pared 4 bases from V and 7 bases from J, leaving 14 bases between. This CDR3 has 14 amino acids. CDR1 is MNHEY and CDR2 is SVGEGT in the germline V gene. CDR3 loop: CASSSPQGRQPQHF. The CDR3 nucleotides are TGTGCCAGCAGTTCTCCACAGGGCCGCCAGCCCCAGCATTTT.

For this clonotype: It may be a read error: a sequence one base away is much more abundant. CDR3 nucleotides: TGTGCCAGCAGCCTGAGGACAGGATCGAACACCGGGGAGCTGGTTTTT. It codes for CASSLRTGSNTGELVF. The chain joins TRBV28 to TRBJ2-2; TRBD1 matches at 7 bases. The CDR3 is made up of 16 amino acids. Germline CDR1 MDHEN, CDR2 SYDVKM.

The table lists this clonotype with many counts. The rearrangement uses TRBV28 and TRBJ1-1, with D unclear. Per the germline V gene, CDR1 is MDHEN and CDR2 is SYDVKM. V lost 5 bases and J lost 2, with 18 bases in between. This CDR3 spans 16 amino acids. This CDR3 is CASSGPWMGGNTEAFF. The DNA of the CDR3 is TGTGCCAGCAGTGGGCCTTGGATGGGAGGAAACACTGAAGCTTTCTTT.

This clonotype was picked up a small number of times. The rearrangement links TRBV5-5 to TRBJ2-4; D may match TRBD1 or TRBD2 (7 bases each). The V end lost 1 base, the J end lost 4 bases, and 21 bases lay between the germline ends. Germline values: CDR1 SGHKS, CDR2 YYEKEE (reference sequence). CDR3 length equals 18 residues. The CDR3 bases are TGTGCCAGCAGCTTGAACGTAGGCGGGGAGGGGGCAAAAAACATTCAGTACTTC. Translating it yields CASSLNVGGEGAKNIQYF.

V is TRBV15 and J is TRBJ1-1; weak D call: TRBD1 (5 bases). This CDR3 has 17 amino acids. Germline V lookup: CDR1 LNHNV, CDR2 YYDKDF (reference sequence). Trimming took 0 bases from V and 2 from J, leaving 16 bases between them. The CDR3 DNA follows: TGTGCCACCAGCAGAGAGAACGGGGCCGCCCCAAACACTGAAGCTTTCTTT. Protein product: CATSRENGAAPNTEAFF.

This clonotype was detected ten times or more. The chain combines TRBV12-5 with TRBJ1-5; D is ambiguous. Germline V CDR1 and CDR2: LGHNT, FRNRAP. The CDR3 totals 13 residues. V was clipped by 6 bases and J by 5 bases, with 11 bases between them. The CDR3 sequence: CASGPEEDQPQHF. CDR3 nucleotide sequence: TGTGCTAGTGGACCTGAGGAGGATCAGCCCCAGCATTTT.

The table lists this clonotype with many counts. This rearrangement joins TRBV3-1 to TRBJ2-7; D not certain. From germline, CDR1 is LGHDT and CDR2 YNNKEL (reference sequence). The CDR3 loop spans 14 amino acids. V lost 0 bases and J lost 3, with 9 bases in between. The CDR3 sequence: CASSQDNGIYEQYF. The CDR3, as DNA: TGTGCCAGCAGCCAAGATAACGGCATCTACGAGCAGTACTTC.

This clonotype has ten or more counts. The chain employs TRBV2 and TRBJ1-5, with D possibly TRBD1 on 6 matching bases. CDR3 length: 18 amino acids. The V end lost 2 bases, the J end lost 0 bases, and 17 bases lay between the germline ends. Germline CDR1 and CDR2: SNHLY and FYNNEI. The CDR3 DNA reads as TGTGCCAGCAGTGAAACTTACTCGGGACACAATAGCAATCAGCCCCAGCATTTT. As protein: CASSETYSGHNSNQPQHF.